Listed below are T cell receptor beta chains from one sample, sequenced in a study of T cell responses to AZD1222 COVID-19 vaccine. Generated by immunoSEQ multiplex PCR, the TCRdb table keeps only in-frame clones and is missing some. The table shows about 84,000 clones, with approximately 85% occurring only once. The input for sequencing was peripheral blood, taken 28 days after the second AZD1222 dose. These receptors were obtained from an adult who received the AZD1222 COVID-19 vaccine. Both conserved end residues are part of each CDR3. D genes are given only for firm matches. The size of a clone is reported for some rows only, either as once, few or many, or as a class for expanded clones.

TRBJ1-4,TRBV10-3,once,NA,TGTGCCATCAGTGAGTCGAAAGCAACGGGTGAAAAACTGTTTTTT,CAISESKATGEKLFF
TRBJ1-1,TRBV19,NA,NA,TGTGCCAGTAGTATAGATTTAAGACGGTCAAAGGCTTTCTTT,CASSIDLRRSKAFF
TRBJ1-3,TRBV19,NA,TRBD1,TGTGCCAGTAATTCGGGACAGGGGTTCGGCACCATATATTTT,CASNSGQGFGTIYF
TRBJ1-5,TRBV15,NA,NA,TGTGCCACCAGCAGAGACCCTCACCAGGGGCAGCCCCAGCATTTT,CATSRDPHQGQPQHF
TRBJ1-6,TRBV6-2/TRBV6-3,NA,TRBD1,TGTGCCAGCAGTTCCCCGGGACAGGGGAGTTCACCCCTCCACTTT,CASSSPGQGSSPLHF
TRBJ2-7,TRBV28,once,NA,TGTGCCAGCAAAGAAGGGGGAGGGAACGAGCAGTACTTC,CASKEGGGNEQYF
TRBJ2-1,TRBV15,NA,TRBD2,TGTGCCACCAGCAAGGGACTAGCGGGGGGTAACAATGAGCAGTTCTTC,CATSKGLAGGNNEQFF
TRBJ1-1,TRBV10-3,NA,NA,TGTGCCATCAGAACAGACCCCAGGGTGGAAGCTTTCTTT,CAIRTDPRVEAFF
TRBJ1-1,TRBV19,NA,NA,TGTGCCAGTAGTTTGGAGGGGACCACTGAAGCTTTCTTT,CASSLEGTTEAFF
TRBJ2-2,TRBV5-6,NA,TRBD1,TGTGCCAGCAGCGGGGACAGGCGGGCCGGGGAGCTGTTTTTT,CASSGDRRAGELFF
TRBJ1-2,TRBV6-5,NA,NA,TGTGCCAGCAGCACCACGGGACACAACTATGGCTACACCTTC,CASSTTGHNYGYTF
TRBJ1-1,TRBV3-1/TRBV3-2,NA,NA,TGTGCCAGCAGCCAAGTGGGAACGGGGAAGGGGTCGGAAGCTTTCTTT,CASSQVGTGKGSEAFF
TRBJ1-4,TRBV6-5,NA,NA,TGTGCCAGCAGGTCTCAGGGGTGGGGTGAAAAACTGTTTTTT,CASRSQGWGEKLFF
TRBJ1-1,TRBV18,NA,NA,TGTGCCAGCTCACCAAGGGAGGGGATCGGGACTGAAGCTTTCTTT,CASSPREGIGTEAFF
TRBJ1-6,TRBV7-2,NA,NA,TGTGCCAGCAGCTTATCTAGCGAATCACCCCTCCACTTT,CASSLSSESPLHF
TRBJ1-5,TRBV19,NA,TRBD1,TGTGCCAGTACCCCCGGACAGGCCAATCAGCCCCAGCATTTT,CASTPGQANQPQHF
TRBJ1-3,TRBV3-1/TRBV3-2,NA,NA,TGTGCCAGCAGGCACGGTGGAAACACCATATATTTT,CASRHGGNTIYF
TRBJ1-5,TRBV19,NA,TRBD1,TGTGCCAGTAGTGACAGGGGCGGCGATCAGCCCCAGCATTTT,CASSDRGGDQPQHF
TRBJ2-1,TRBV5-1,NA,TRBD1,TGCGCCAGCAGCCCGGGACAGGGGGCCGATGAGCAGTTCTTC,CASSPGQGADEQFF
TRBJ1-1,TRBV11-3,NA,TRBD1,TGTGCCAGCAGCCCGAATCAGGGGGAGGGGGAAGCTTTCTTT,CASSPNQGEGEAFF
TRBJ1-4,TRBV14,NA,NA,TGTGCCAGCAGCCAGGGCGCCGAAAAACTGTTTTTT,CASSQGAEKLFF
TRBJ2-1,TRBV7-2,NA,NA,TGTGCCAGCAGCTTAGGGTTGACTAGTAATGAGCAGTTCTTC,CASSLGLTSNEQFF
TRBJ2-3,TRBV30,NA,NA,TGTGCCTGGAGCGTCGAAATCATGAGCACAGATACGCAGTATTTT,CAWSVEIMSTDTQYF
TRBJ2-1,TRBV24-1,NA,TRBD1,TGTGCCACCAGTGACCCCGGGACAGGGAGGAGTGAGCAGTTCTTC,CATSDPGTGRSEQFF
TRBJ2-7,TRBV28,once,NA,TGTGCCAGCAGTTCCCTTGGGACGGATTCCTACGAGCAGTACTTC,CASSSLGTDSYEQYF
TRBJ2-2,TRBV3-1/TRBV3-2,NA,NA,TGTGCCAGCAGCCAATTCGGTTACACCGGGGAGCTGTTTTTT,CASSQFGYTGELFF
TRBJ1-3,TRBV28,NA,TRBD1,TGTGCCAGCAGCGAGGACAGGTCCCTCTCTGGAAACACCATATATTTT,CASSEDRSLSGNTIYF
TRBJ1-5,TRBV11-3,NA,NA,TGTGCCAGCAGCTTAGGGGGCTATCAGCCCCAGCATTTT,CASSLGGYQPQHF
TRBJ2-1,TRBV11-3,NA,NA,TGTGCCAGCAGCGATTTAGCCACGAGGGATGAGCAGTTCTTC,CASSDLATRDEQFF
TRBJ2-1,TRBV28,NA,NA,TGTGCCAGCAGTTCCCACGCCCCCGGGACCTACAATGAGCAGTTCTTC,CASSSHAPGTYNEQFF
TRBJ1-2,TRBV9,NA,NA,TGTGCCAGCAGCGGCTTGGAGGGTGGACAAGGCTATGGCTACACCTTC,CASSGLEGGQGYGYTF
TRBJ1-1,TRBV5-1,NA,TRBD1,TGCGCCAGCAGCCAACAGGGGGCTGAAGCTTTCTTT,CASSQQGAEAFF